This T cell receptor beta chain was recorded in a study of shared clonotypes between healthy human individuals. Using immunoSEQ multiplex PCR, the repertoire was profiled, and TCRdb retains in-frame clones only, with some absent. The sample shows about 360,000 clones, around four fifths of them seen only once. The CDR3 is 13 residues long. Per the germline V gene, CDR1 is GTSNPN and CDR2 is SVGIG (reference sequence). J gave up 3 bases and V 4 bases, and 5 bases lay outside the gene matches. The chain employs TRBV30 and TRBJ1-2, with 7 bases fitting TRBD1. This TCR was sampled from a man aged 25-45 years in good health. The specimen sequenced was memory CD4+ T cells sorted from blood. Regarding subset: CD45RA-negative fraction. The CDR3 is CAWNRGLDYGYTF. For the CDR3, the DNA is TGTGCCTGGAATAGGGGGCTGGACTATGGCTACACCTTC.